The 22 T cell receptor beta chains below were found in one sample sequenced in a study of T cell clonality in common variable immunodeficiency. Data came from immunoSEQ multiplex PCR; TCRdb stores just in-frame clones and leaves some out. Listed here are approximately 64,000 clones without any singletons, the top ten holding about 1.5%. The sample consisted of peripheral blood mononuclear cells. These receptors originate from a person aged 18-69 years in good health.

The sample holds many counts of this clone. Coverage ceases 3 residues before the CDR3 finishes, and the germline J gene fills in the end. This chain links TRBV2 with TRBJ2-2; the D gene is possibly TRBD1 (5 bases). The germline V gene has CDR1 SNHLY and CDR2 FYNNEI. With 8 bases removed from V and 6 bases from J, the gap between germline ends came to 13 bases. The CDR3 extends over 13 amino acids. CDR3 protein: CASRQEGAGELFF. The DNA read from the CDR3 is TGTGCCAGCCGTCAAGAAGGGGCCGGGGAG.

This clone was found many times. The read falls 3 residues short of the CDR3 end, and the missing part is taken from the germline J gene. The V and J genes are TRBV12-3 or TRBV12-4 and TRBJ2-3, with 7 bases that match TRBD1. This CDR3 contains 14 residues. After removal of 3 bases from V and 3 bases from J, the junction contained 3 bases not matched to a gene. The part of the CDR3 DNA that was read is TGTGCCAGCAGTTTGCGACAGGGTACAGATACG. It yields the protein CASSLRQGTDT. The full CDR3 is CASSLRQGTDTQYF.

With regard to this clone: The read ends 3 residues before the CDR3 terminus; that terminus is restored from the germline J gene. The rearrangement joins TRBV5-1 to TRBJ2-5, with 11 bases that match TRBD1. V shed 3 bases and J 0 bases; nucleotides not matched to a gene: 4. Germline V gene sequence: CDR1 SGHRS, CDR2 YFSETQ. The CDR3 is 16 amino acids. The CDR3 sequence is CASSWTGGAYQETQYF. CDR3 DNA (partial): TGCGCCAGCAGCTGGACAGGGGGCGCATACCAAGAGACC.

This clone appeared many times. Sequencing ends 3 residues short of the CDR3 end; the germline J gene provides the rest. The chain has TRBV30 and TRBJ2-5; 7 bases match TRBD1. The V gene's germline CDR1 is GTSNPN and CDR2 SVGIG (reference sequence). The junction had 4 bases not matched to a gene; V was cut back by 1 base and J by 5 bases. This CDR3 region has 13 residues. CDR3 DNA, as far as it was read: TGTGCCTGGAGTGGACAGGGTTGGGAGACC. It translates to CAWSGQGWET. The entire CDR3 sequence reads CAWSGQGWETQYF.

This clone was seen many times. The read is 3 residues too short to cover the CDR3 end, so that end is filled in from the germline J gene. The chain uses TRBV10-3 and TRBJ1-2, with D unclear. From germline, CDR1 is ENHRY and CDR2 SYGVKD. The CDR3 totals 15 residues. V was clipped by 7 bases and J by 2 bases, with 17 bases between them. The CDR3 here is CAITEGRNGNYGYTF. The sequenced part of the CDR3 DNA is TGTGCCATCACCGAGGGCAGGAATGGAAACTATGGC.

This clone was seen many times. The read ends 3 residues early relative to the CDR3; the germline J gene fills the gap. V and J are TRBV6-1 and TRBJ1-6; tentatively, D is TRBD1 (5 bases). The germline V gene has CDR1 MNHNS and CDR2 SASEGT. Trimming pared 1 base from V and 0 bases from J, leaving 7 bases between. The CDR3 has 16 amino acids. CDR3 DNA (partial): TGTGCCAGCAGTGAAGGGACAAGCTCCTATAATTCACCC. Protein sequence: CASSEGTSSYNSP. The CDR3 in its entirety is CASSEGTSSYNSPLHF.

This clone was seen at least ten times. The read falls 3 residues short of the CDR3 end, and the missing part is taken from the germline J gene. V and J are TRBV10-3 and TRBJ2-1; 7 bases are shared with TRBD1. Trimming cost V 7 bases and J 4 bases; bases outside gene matches: 1. Germline V gene data show CDR1 as ENHRY and CDR2 as SYGVKD. This CDR3 is built from 12 residues. The CDR3 DNA, read in part, is TGTGCCATCAAGGGACAGTACAATGAG. Translating gives CAIKGQYNE. The full CDR3 reads CAIKGQYNEQFF.

This clone was observed at least ten times. The missing CDR3 end, 3 residues past where the read stops, is filled in from the germline J gene. This rearrangement joins TRBV2 to TRBJ2-7; D possibly corresponds to TRBD1 (6 bases). The CDR3 runs to 15 residues. Germline lookup yields CDR1 SNHLY and CDR2 FYNNEI. Trimming took 6 bases from V and 1 from J, leaving 16 bases between them. The sequenced part of the CDR3 DNA is TGTGCCAGCAGCCACGGGCCAGGGGTTTCCTACGAG. It encodes CASSHGPGVSYE. The full CDR3 protein is CASSHGPGVSYEQYF.

This clone was detected a few times. The CDR3 end lies 3 residues beyond the end of the read and is filled in from the germline J gene. V is TRBV18 and J is TRBJ1-1, with D tentatively TRBD1 (6 bases). The V gene's germline CDR1 is KGHSH and CDR2 LQKENI. CDR3 length: 15 residues. Trimming pared 1 base from V and 3 bases from J, leaving 12 bases between. Partial CDR3 DNA: TGTGCCAGCTCACCACGGGGGCAGGTGGACACTGAA. Translating it yields CASSPRGQVDTE. The CDR3 in its entirety is CASSPRGQVDTEAFF.

This clone has ten or more counts. The observed sequence ends 3 residues before the CDR3 terminus, with the missing tail filled in from the germline J gene. The V and J genes are TRBV19 and TRBJ2-1; 8 nucleotides agree with TRBD2. CDR3 length equals 15 residues. Germline CDR1 reads LNHDA; CDR2 reads SQIVND (reference sequence). Trimming cost V 8 bases and J 9 bases; bases outside gene matches: 15. CDR3 sequence reads: CASGRIAGLGGEQFF. Partial CDR3 DNA: TGTGCCAGTGGACGAATCGCGGGACTAGGGGGTGAG.

This clone has a count of ten or more. The CDR3 extends 3 residues past the end of the read, so its final part is completed from the germline J gene. The chain is built from TRBV15 and TRBJ1-3; maybe TRBD1 (5 bases). Germline V lookup: CDR1 LNHNV, CDR2 YYDKDF (reference sequence). The length of the CDR3 is 16 residues. V lost 1 base, J lost 4 bases, and 14 bases lay in between. CDR3 DNA (partial): TGTGCCACCAGCAGAGGGGACTCTATACCGGGAAACACC. Encoded protein: CATSRGDSIPGNT. The entire CDR3 protein is CATSRGDSIPGNTIYF.

On this clone itself: The read is 3 residues too short to cover the CDR3 end, so that end is filled in from the germline J gene. V gene TRBV11-3 combines with J gene TRBJ2-2; unclear D gene. V gave up 2 bases and J gave up 1 base, with 8 bases separating them. CDR3 size: 15 residues. Germline V lookup: CDR1 SGHNT, CDR2 YENEEA. CDR3 bases read: TGTGCCAGCAGCTTAACTTCCCAGAACACCGGGGAG. Translating gives CASSLTSQNTGE. The whole CDR3 protein is CASSLTSQNTGELFF.

This clone was counted ten times or more. The read terminates 3 residues ahead of where the CDR3 ends, so the germline J gene completes it. This rearrangement joins TRBV18 to TRBJ2-1; 10 bases fit TRBD2. V was clipped by 3 bases and J by 8 bases; unmatched bases: 10. The CDR3 consists of 16 residues. From germline, CDR1 is KGHSH and CDR2 LQKENI. The CDR3 is CASSPWTSGVVDEQFF. The part of the CDR3 DNA that was read is TGTGCCAGCTCACCCTGGACTAGCGGAGTAGTGGATGAG.

The sample holds many counts of this clone. Sequencing ends 3 residues short of the CDR3 end; the germline J gene provides the rest. The chain is built from TRBV19 and TRBJ1-5; TRBD1 matches 9 bases. In germline, CDR1 is LNHDA, CDR2 SQIVND (reference sequence). This CDR3 has 15 residues. Trimming took 7 bases from V and 1 from J; bases not matched to a gene: 5. Incomplete CDR3 DNA: TGTGCCAGTACCCAGGGACAGGGAAGCAATCAGCCC. Protein product: CASTQGQGSNQP. In full, the CDR3 reads CASTQGQGSNQPQHF. The complete variable domain, with remaining parts taken from reference TRBV19 and TRBJ1-5, reads DGGITQSPKYLFRKEGQNVTLSCEQNLNHDAMYWYRQDPGQGLRLIYYSQIVNDFQKGDIAEGYSVSREKKESFPLTVTSAQKNPTAFYLCASTQGQGSNQPQHFGDGTRLSIL.

This clone was observed at least ten times. CDR3 DNA (partial): TGTGCCAGCAGCCAAGGACGGGGTACCGAG. As protein: CASSQGRGTE. The full CDR3 reads CASSQGRGTEQYF. V gene TRBV14 combines with J gene TRBJ2-7; perhaps TRBD2 as D (5 bases). The read comes to an end 3 residues before the CDR3 does, leaving the germline J gene to fill in the end. Looked up from germline, CDR1 is SGHDN and CDR2 is FVKESK. This CDR3 contains 13 residues. V lost 1 base and J lost 6, with 10 bases in between.

About this clone itself: Read data end 3 residues before the CDR3 end; the end is taken from the germline J gene. The chain carries TRBV5-8 and TRBJ1-1; TRBD1 matches 8 bases. Per germline, CDR1 SGHTS and CDR2 YDEGEE. This CDR3 comprises 14 residues. The V segment lost 5 bases and the J segment 4 bases; nucleotides outside the gene matches: 7. The CDR3 is CASRTDRGGTEAFF. CDR3 DNA, as far as it was read: TGTGCCAGCAGAACAGACAGGGGAGGCACTGAA. Filled out from reference TRBV5-8 and TRBJ1-1, the complete variable domain reads EAGVTQSPTHLIKTRGQQATLRCSPISGHTSVYWYQQALGLGLQFLLWYDEGEERNRGNFPPRFSGRQFPNYSSELNVNALELEDSALYLCASRTDRGGTEAFFGQGTRLTVV.

This clone was observed many times. From the germline J gene comes the end of the CDR3, since the read stops 3 residues before it. The chain recombines TRBV7-6 with TRBJ2-7, with D possibly being TRBD2 (7 bases). The CDR3 length is 14 residues. The germline V gene encodes CDR1 SGHVS and CDR2 FNYEAQ. V was pared by 5 bases and J by 4 bases, with 15 bases between. CDR3 residues: CASSGGGGFYEQYF. The CDR3 bases that were read are TGTGCCAGCAGCGGAGGGGGGGGGTTTTACGAG.

This clone was seen many times. The CDR3: CARRGQFSTEAFF. The sequenced CDR3 bases are TGTGCCAGACGGGGACAATTCAGCACTGAA. The gene calls are TRBV2 and TRBJ1-1; maybe TRBD1 (6 bases). The observed sequence ends 3 residues before the CDR3 terminus, with the missing tail filled in from the germline J gene. The CDR3 totals 13 residues. Trimming cost V 9 bases and J 4 bases, with 15 bases left between them. Germline V gene lookup returns CDR1 SNHLY and CDR2 FYNNEI.

This clone was seen repeatedly, ten times or more. The CDR3 extends 3 residues past the end of the read, so its final part is completed from the germline J gene. The V call is TRBV14, the J call TRBJ1-2; possible D gene TRBD1, 5 bases. The CDR3 covers 15 residues. The V gene lost 0 bases and the J gene lost 2 bases, with 10 bases spanning the gap. Looked up from germline, CDR1 is SGHDN and CDR2 is FVKESK. The CDR3 bases that were read are TGTGCCAGCAGCCAAGAATGGGGCTTGAACTATGGC. Its protein is CASSQEWGLNYG. The full CDR3 sequence reads CASSQEWGLNYGYTF.

This clone was seen many times. The read terminates 3 residues before the CDR3 end, so the remaining end is supplied by the germline J gene. This chain links TRBV7-3 with TRBJ2-1; D gene ambiguous. The CDR3 sequence is 14 residues long. Germline CDR1 reads SGHTA; CDR2 reads FQGTGA. The V end lost 0 bases, the J end lost 6 bases, and 9 bases lay between the germline ends. The CDR3 DNA, read in part, is TGTGCCAGCAGCTTAACGCCTTATAGCAATGAG. Its protein product is CASSLTPYSNE. The entire CDR3 reads CASSLTPYSNEQFF.

This clone was picked up many times. The read ends 3 residues shy of where the CDR3 ends; the end is completed using the germline J gene. The chain employs TRBV5-6 and TRBJ2-3; D remains ambiguous. The CDR3 consists of 12 residues. CDR1 and CDR2 (germline): SGHDT, YYEEEE. The germline V and J ends were trimmed by 3 bases and 4 bases, with 6 bases remaining between them. The CDR3 DNA, read in part, is TGTGCCAGCAGCTACAGCCCAGATACG. This codes for CASSYSPDT. The whole CDR3 protein reads CASSYSPDTQYF. Filled out from reference TRBV5-6 and TRBJ2-3, the complete variable domain reads DAGVTQSPTHLIKTRGQQVTLRCSPKSGHDTVSWYQQALGQGPQFIFQYYEEEERQRGNFPDRFSGHQFPNYSSELNVNALLLGDSALYLCASSYSPDTQYFGPGTRLTVL.

This clone showed up many times. The read finishes 3 residues shy of the CDR3 end, and the germline J gene is used to complete it. The rearrangement joins TRBV14 to TRBJ2-7, with TRBD1 matching 11 bases. J gave up 0 bases and V 4 bases, and 8 bases lay outside the gene matches. This CDR3 has 17 amino acids. CDR1 SGHDN and CDR2 FVKESK come from the germline V gene. The part of the CDR3 DNA that was read is TGTGCCAGCAGCCCGGACAGGGGGCTTTCAAACTCCTACGAG. It is translated as CASSPDRGLSNSYE. The CDR3 in full is CASSPDRGLSNSYEQYF.